Ten or more counts support the clone carrying this T cell receptor (beta chain). TCRdb processed the 5' RACE reads anew with MiXCR; each CDR3 protein has one entry. Counted here are approximately 140,000 distinct CDR3 sequences, over 7% occurring once; the ten biggest clones make up roughly 0.73%. This sample was included in a study of T cells after yellow fever vaccination. V dropped 4 bases and J dropped 4; count of bases not matched to a gene: 6. The CDR3 has 15 residues. Germline CDR1 reads SGHRS; CDR2 reads YFSETQ. V and J are TRBV5-1 and TRBJ2-2; TRBD2 matches at 8 bases. This sequence was found in a man aged 25-45 years who received the YFV17D yellow fever vaccine. The sample consisted of CD4+ T cells sorted from PBMCs, taken 5 days after the yellow fever booster vaccination. This CDR3 reads CASSASGSTTGELFF. DNA of the CDR3: TGCGCCAGCAGCGCTAGCGGGTCAACCACCGGGGAGCTGTTTTTT.